This TCR beta chain comes out of a study of synovial regulatory T cells in juvenile arthritis. Study as a whole: Treatments: a few naive, several methotrexate, one methotrexate plus infliximab, one unknown.

A word on this clone: The antigen is unknown.

Method: immunoSEQ multiplex PCR; TCRdb's copy keeps in-frame clones and lacks some. Its listing shows roughly 9,200 clones. From germline, CDR1 is MDHEN and CDR2 SYDVKM. There are 14 residues in the CDR3. No DNA is given. Points from the study as a whole: TCR diversity was lower in inflammation-associated blood Treg cells than in other blood Treg cells. iaTreg cells shared more CDR3 sequences with synovial Tregs than other blood Tregs did.

The rearrangement joins TRBV28 to TRBJ1-2; the D gene TCRdb calls, TRBD1, cannot be checked with no DNA. The sequence came from a donor between 2 and 35 years old with juvenile idiopathic arthritis. Sequenced: Treg cells from blood. Subset in this sample: remaining (HLA-DR-negative) circulating blood Treg cells. The chain's CDR3 is CASTHLGRVHGYTF.